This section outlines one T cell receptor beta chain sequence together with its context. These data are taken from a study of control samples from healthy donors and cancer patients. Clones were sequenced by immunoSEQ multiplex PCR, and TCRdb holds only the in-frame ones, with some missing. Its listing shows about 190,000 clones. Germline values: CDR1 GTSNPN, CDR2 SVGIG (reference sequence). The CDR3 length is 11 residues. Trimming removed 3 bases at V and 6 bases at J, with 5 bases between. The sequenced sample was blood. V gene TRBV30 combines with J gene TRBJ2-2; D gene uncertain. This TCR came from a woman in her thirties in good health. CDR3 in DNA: TGTGCCTGGAGCGGAGCCGGGGAGCTGTTTTTT. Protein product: CAWSGAGELFF.